The rows below give T cell receptor beta chains drawn from one sample of a study of molecular identifiers for immune sequencing clone quantification. TCRdb itself ran the PCR reads through MiXCR, one entry per CDR3 protein. The sample yields more than 450,000 distinct CDR3 sequences, less than 30% seen once. The sample comprised naive CD8+ T cells from blood, with Jurkat cell RNA spiked in. Receptor source: a human donor in good health. Some libraries in this study had Jurkat cell RNA spiked in. CDR3s include the opening cysteine and the closing phenylalanine or tryptophan. The order of the fields is J gene, clone size, D gene, V gene, CDR3 DNA, CDR3 protein. The D gene is left open where the match is weak. The listing skips clone size in some rows; elsewhere it reads once, few, many or a size class.

J: TRBJ2-5
size: .
D: .
V: TRBV9
DNA: TGTGCCAGCGGCGCAGACCCCGGATTCCAAGAGACCCAGTACTTC
CDR3: CASGADPGFQETQYF

J: TRBJ2-5
size: once
D: .
V: TRBV21-1
DNA: TGTGCCAGCAGCAAATGGCTGGGCCAACCGAGGGGAGAGCCCCAGTACTTC
CDR3: CASSKWLGQPRGEPQYF

J: TRBJ1-1
size: few
D: .
V: TRBV10-2
DNA: TGCGCCAGCGCCGAAAGGTCTCTCACTGAAGCTTTCTTT
CDR3: CASAERSLTEAFF

J: TRBJ2-3
size: .
D: TRBD2
V: TRBV10-1
DNA: TGCGCCAGCAGTGAGTCGTTAGGACTAGACGCAGATACGCAGTATTTT
CDR3: CASSESLGLDADTQYF

J: TRBJ1-1
size: many
D: .
V: TRBV7-9
DNA: TGTGCCAGCAGCCAGATAGGACAGAACACTGAAGCTTTCTTT
CDR3: CASSQIGQNTEAFF

J: TRBJ2-5
size: .
D: TRBD2
V: TRBV3-1
DNA: TGTGCCAGCAGCCAGATTGGGGGCCCAGCGGGGGGCCGGGACCAGTACTTC
CDR3: CASSQIGGPAGGRDQYF

J: TRBJ2-2
size: .
D: .
V: TRBV28
DNA: TGTGCCAGCAGTTTCGAGGCAGGGGAGAACACCGGGGAGCTGTTTTTT
CDR3: CASSFEAGENTGELFF

J: TRBJ1-1
size: many
D: .
V: TRBV28
DNA: TGTGCCAGCAGCCCCCGGGGCCCCACCTTCGGTGAAGCTTTCTTT
CDR3: CASSPRGPTFGEAFF

J: TRBJ1-5
size: few
D: TRBD1
V: TRBV27
DNA: TGTGCCAGCAGCCACAGGGGTCAATATCAGCCCCAGCATTTT
CDR3: CASSHRGQYQPQHF

J: TRBJ2-7
size: few
D: .
V: TRBV27
DNA: TGTGCCAGCAGTCCAGGGACGGCTGGCAACGAGCAGTACTTC
CDR3: CASSPGTAGNEQYF

J: TRBJ1-1
size: .
D: .
V: TRBV25-1
DNA: TGTGCCAGCAGTGTCAGGGCGGACGGGTACACTGAAGCTTTCTTT
CDR3: CASSVRADGYTEAFF

J: TRBJ2-3
size: .
D: .
V: TRBV19
DNA: TGTGCCAGTAGTATCGTCCTGATTGGCACAGATACGCAGTATTTT
CDR3: CASSIVLIGTDTQYF

J: TRBJ1-3
size: .
D: .
V: TRBV7-9
DNA: TGTGCCAGCAGCTTGGCGGGGGTCCCCTATCCCTCTGGAAACACCATATATTTT
CDR3: CASSLAGVPYPSGNTIYF

J: TRBJ1-5
size: .
D: .
V: TRBV4-1
DNA: TGCGCCAGCAGCCCTAGACAGTCTAGGGGTAATCAGCCCCAGCATTTT
CDR3: CASSPRQSRGNQPQHF

J: TRBJ2-7
size: .
D: TRBD2
V: TRBV9
DNA: TGTGCCAGCAGCGCGGGGACTAACGGGGGATACGAGCAGTACTTC
CDR3: CASSAGTNGGYEQYF

J: TRBJ2-5
size: few
D: .
V: TRBV11-2
DNA: TGTGCCAGCAGCTTAGATAGCGGACAAGAGACCCAGTACTTC
CDR3: CASSLDSGQETQYF

J: TRBJ2-5
size: .
D: TRBD2
V: TRBV4-2
DNA: TGTGCCAGCAGCCCAACTCAAGGACTAGCCCAAGAGACCCAGTACTTC
CDR3: CASSPTQGLAQETQYF

J: TRBJ2-7
size: .
D: .
V: TRBV7-6
DNA: TGTGCCAGCAGCTTAGCAGCAGAACCAATCTACGAGCAGTACTTC
CDR3: CASSLAAEPIYEQYF

J: TRBJ1-2
size: .
D: .
V: TRBV4-3
DNA: TGCGCCAGCGGCCAAGATCTGTCGATTACCTATGGCTACACCTTC
CDR3: CASGQDLSITYGYTF

J: TRBJ2-1
size: few
D: TRBD2
V: TRBV12-3/TRBV12-4
DNA: TGTGCCAGCAGTTTTGGTGTAGCGGGAGGAGGGCAGTTCTTC
CDR3: CASSFGVAGGGQFF

J: TRBJ2-1
size: few
D: .
V: TRBV24-1
DNA: TGTGCCACCAGTGTAGGGCTTAGCGATGAGCAGTTCTTC
CDR3: CATSVGLSDEQFF

J: TRBJ1-2
size: .
D: .
V: TRBV29-1
DNA: TGCAGCGTACCCTTACAGGGTCCGGATGGCTACACCTTC
CDR3: CSVPLQGPDGYTF

J: TRBJ1-5
size: few
D: .
V: TRBV19
DNA: TGTGCCAGTAGTATCGGTCCGTATAGCAATCAGCCCCAGCATTTT
CDR3: CASSIGPYSNQPQHF

J: TRBJ1-5
size: many
D: .
V: TRBV20-1
DNA: TGCAGTGCTGGGCCGGGAAATAGCAATCAGCCCCAGCATTTT
CDR3: CSAGPGNSNQPQHF

J: TRBJ1-2
size: many
D: .
V: TRBV4-2
DNA: TGTGCCAGCAGCCAAGATCTTAGAAACTATGGCTACACCTTC
CDR3: CASSQDLRNYGYTF

J: TRBJ1-2
size: .
D: .
V: TRBV12-3/TRBV12-4
DNA: TGTGCCAGCAGTTTAGCGTTGGATCAGATAGGGGGCTACACCTTC
CDR3: CASSLALDQIGGYTF

J: TRBJ2-7
size: few
D: TRBD1
V: TRBV12-3/TRBV12-4
DNA: TGTGCCAGCAGTTCTCCCGGGACAGGGTCCTACGAGCAGTACTTC
CDR3: CASSSPGTGSYEQYF

J: TRBJ2-1
size: many
D: .
V: TRBV12-3/TRBV12-4
DNA: TGTGCCAGCAGTCCCGCATGGACGGGGTACAATGAGCAGTTCTTC
CDR3: CASSPAWTGYNEQFF

J: TRBJ1-1
size: .
D: .
V: TRBV7-9
DNA: TGTGCCAGCAGCCTCAAGGTGGGGGACACTGAAGCTTTCTTT
CDR3: CASSLKVGDTEAFF

J: TRBJ2-3
size: many
D: .
V: TRBV24-1
DNA: TGTGCCACCAGTACGGATTCGCTACGGGACCGAAGCACAGATACGCAGTATTTT
CDR3: CATSTDSLRDRSTDTQYF

J: TRBJ2-7
size: .
D: .
V: TRBV4-1
DNA: TGCGCCAGCAGCCAATTGATCAGCTTGAGCTCCTACGGGCAGTACTTC
CDR3: CASSQLISLSSYGQYF

J: TRBJ1-2
size: .
D: TRBD1
V: TRBV4-3
DNA: TGCGCCAGCAGCCAAGACACCGGGACAGGGGCCTCATTTGGCTACACCTTC
CDR3: CASSQDTGTGASFGYTF

J: TRBJ2-7
size: .
D: .
V: TRBV7-9
DNA: TGTGCCAGCAGCCCTGGAGTTTGGGACGCCCAAAGGGTCTACGAGCAGTACTTC
CDR3: CASSPGVWDAQRVYEQYF

J: TRBJ2-7
size: few
D: TRBD1
V: TRBV14
DNA: TGTGCCAGCAGCCAAGATACCGGGACAGGAGACGGCGAGCAGTACTTC
CDR3: CASSQDTGTGDGEQYF

J: TRBJ2-2
size: few
D: .
V: TRBV12-3/TRBV12-4
DNA: TGTGCCAGCAGTTCAATTGGGGCGAACACCGGGGAGCTGTTTTTT
CDR3: CASSSIGANTGELFF

J: TRBJ1-5
size: few
D: TRBD1
V: TRBV19
DNA: TGTGCCAGTAGTATTACAGGGGCAAATCAGCCCCAGCATTTT
CDR3: CASSITGANQPQHF

J: TRBJ2-6
size: .
D: .
V: TRBV5-3
DNA: TGTGCCAGAAGCTACAGGCGGGGCCCTGGGGCCAACGTCCTGACTTTC
CDR3: CARSYRRGPGANVLTF

J: TRBJ2-7
size: many
D: .
V: TRBV7-9
DNA: TGTGCCAGCAGCCCCGTGTACGAGCAGTACTTC
CDR3: CASSPVYEQYF

J: TRBJ1-1
size: few
D: .
V: TRBV27
DNA: TGTGCCAGCAGAGACATTATGAACACTGAAGCTTTCTTT
CDR3: CASRDIMNTEAFF

J: TRBJ2-7
size: many
D: .
V: TRBV7-2
DNA: TGTGCCAGCAGCCCGTATTGGGCAGGGACCCACGAGCAGTACTTC
CDR3: CASSPYWAGTHEQYF

J: TRBJ2-7
size: many
D: .
V: TRBV5-1
DNA: TGCGCCAGCAGCTTGGAGAACCCGGGAGACGAGCAGTACTTC
CDR3: CASSLENPGDEQYF

J: TRBJ1-4
size: many
D: TRBD1
V: TRBV28
DNA: TGTGCCAGCAGGACCCTCGACAGGGGGAGTGAAAAACTGTTTTTT
CDR3: CASRTLDRGSEKLFF

J: TRBJ2-2
size: many
D: .
V: TRBV28
DNA: TGTGCCAGCAGTTTAGGGACTGTGAACACCGGGGAGCTGTTTTTT
CDR3: CASSLGTVNTGELFF

J: TRBJ1-5
size: .
D: .
V: TRBV7-9
DNA: TGTGCCAGCAGCTTAGGGGGTGAGGGGCCCCAGCATTTT
CDR3: CASSLGGEGPQHF

J: TRBJ2-3
size: .
D: TRBD2
V: TRBV4-3
DNA: TGCGCCAGCAGCCAAGAGGGTGCGGGAGTCCCGGATTCGCAGTATTTT
CDR3: CASSQEGAGVPDSQYF

J: TRBJ1-1
size: many
D: .
V: TRBV7-9
DNA: TGTGCCAGCAAAGAATGGGACCGCTCGGGCACTGAAGCTTTCTTT
CDR3: CASKEWDRSGTEAFF

J: TRBJ2-5
size: many
D: TRBD2
V: TRBV5-1
DNA: TGCGCCAGCAGCCAGACTAGCGGAGTCCAAGAGACCCAGTACTTC
CDR3: CASSQTSGVQETQYF

J: TRBJ2-7
size: few
D: TRBD1
V: TRBV20-1
DNA: TGCAGTGCTAGGCCGCCGACAGGGGCGGACGAGCAGTACTTC
CDR3: CSARPPTGADEQYF

J: TRBJ2-7
size: many
D: TRBD2
V: TRBV27
DNA: TGTGCCAGCAGTCCCGGGACTAGCGGCACGGAGCAGTACTTC
CDR3: CASSPGTSGTEQYF

J: TRBJ2-5
size: many
D: .
V: TRBV5-8
DNA: TGTGCCAGCAGCTCCGGGATCCAAGAGACCCAGTACTTC
CDR3: CASSSGIQETQYF

J: TRBJ1-3
size: .
D: .
V: TRBV6-5
DNA: TGTGCCAGCATTGGCCCTGGGTCTGGAAACACCATATATTTT
CDR3: CASIGPGSGNTIYF

J: TRBJ1-1
size: many
D: TRBD1
V: TRBV4-3
DNA: TGCGCCAGCAGCCAATACAGGGGGCTAGGTGAGATGAACACTGAAGCTTTCTTT
CDR3: CASSQYRGLGEMNTEAFF

J: TRBJ2-7
size: many
D: TRBD1
V: TRBV25-1
DNA: TGTGCCAGCAGAGACAGGGGGGACTACGAGCAGTACTTC
CDR3: CASRDRGDYEQYF